A selection of T cell receptor beta chains follows, all from one sample in a study of blood T cell repertoires in COVID-19. Libraries were prepared by immunoSEQ multiplex PCR; TCRdb keeps only in-frame clonotypes and omits some of them. Of just under 150,000 clones in the sample, 89% were seen once. Material for sequencing was peripheral blood. All receptors come from a human donor in a cohort sampled during active COVID-19. CDR3s include the opening cysteine and the closing phenylalanine or tryptophan. A D gene is named only where the DNA matches it firmly. Rows give clone size only sometimes, using once, few, many, or a class for an expanded clone.

>TRBV5-1|-|TRBJ1-1|-|15
CASSLAGPLNTEAFF
TGCGCCAGCAGCTTAGCGGGCCCCCTTAACACTGAAGCTTTCTTT
>TRBV30|TRBD2|TRBJ2-5|-|13
CASSTSGKETQYF
TGTGCCTCGTCGACTAGCGGGAAAGAGACCCAGTACTTC
>TRBV27|-|TRBJ1-3|-|16
CASSRSSGTSGNTIYF
TGTGCCAGCAGCCGATCGTCGGGGACATCGGGAAACACCATATATTTT
>TRBV9|-|TRBJ1-2|-|14
CASSVGQRIDGYTF
TGTGCCAGCAGCGTTGGACAGCGGATTGATGGCTACACCTTC
>TRBV19|TRBD2|TRBJ2-7|-|13
CATSPWGGSEQYF
TGTGCCACCTCCCCGTGGGGGGGTAGCGAGCAGTACTTC
>TRBV18|TRBD1|TRBJ1-5|-|14
CASSETGGNQPQHF
TGTGCCAGCTCAGAGACAGGGGGCAATCAGCCCCAGCATTTT
>TRBV27|-|TRBJ2-3|-|16
CASSSIGGSSTDTQYF
TGTGCCAGCAGTTCCATTGGGGGGTCTAGCACAGATACGCAGTATTTT
>TRBV7-3|-|TRBJ2-2|-|15
CASSNSGPNTGELFF
TGTGCCAGCAGCAATAGCGGTCCGAACACCGGGGAGCTGTTTTTT
>TRBV9|-|TRBJ2-5|once|15
CASSVSGANQETQYF
TGTGCCAGCAGCGTATCAGGGGCCAATCAAGAGACCCAGTACTTC
>TRBV15|-|TRBJ2-7|few|15
CATSRQTDSSYEQYF
TGTGCCACCAGCAGACAAACGGACAGCTCCTACGAGCAGTACTTC
>TRBV11-3|-|TRBJ2-2|once|16
CASSRTDRLATGELFF
TGTGCCAGCAGCCGAACCGACAGGTTGGCCACCGGGGAGCTGTTTTTT
>TRBV5-1|-|TRBJ1-2|-|15
CASSLGWEKDYGYTF
TGCGCCAGCAGCTTGGGTTGGGAGAAGGACTATGGCTACACCTTC
>TRBV11-2|TRBD1|TRBJ2-7|-|15
CASSLTDRGGYEQYF
TGTGCCAGCAGCTTAACGGACAGGGGGGGATACGAGCAGTACTTC
>TRBV5-1|TRBD1|TRBJ1-2|-|13
CASSLTGVDGYTF
TGCGCCAGCAGCCTGACAGGGGTCGATGGCTACACCTTC
>TRBV20-1|-|TRBJ1-1|-|11
CSARDREEAFF
TGCAGTGCTAGAGATCGAGAGGAAGCTTTCTTT
>TRBV9|TRBD1|TRBJ2-5|once|15
CASSGTGAFDGTQYF
TGTGCCAGCAGCGGGACAGGGGCCTTCGATGGGACCCAGTACTTC
>TRBV5-6|-|TRBJ1-1|-|15
CASNRGLGSNTEAFF
TGTGCCAGCAACCGCGGGTTGGGGTCGAACACTGAAGCTTTCTTT
>TRBV6-5|-|TRBJ1-5|-|14
CASSYLAGDQPQHF
TGTGCCAGCAGTTACTTAGCAGGGGATCAGCCCCAGCATTTT
>TRBV28|TRBD2|TRBJ2-7|-|15
CASSFPGGASGEQYF
TGTGCCAGCAGCTTCCCCGGGGGGGCCTCGGGGGAGCAGTACTTC
>TRBV5-1|-|TRBJ1-1|-|14
CASSNPTRVREAFF
TGCGCCAGCAGCAATCCTACGCGGGTTAGGGAAGCTTTCTTT
>TRBV5-1|TRBD2|TRBJ2-3|-|14
CASSLGTSGETQYF
TGCGCCAGCAGCTTGGGGACTAGCGGGGAGACGCAGTATTTT
>TRBV19|TRBD1|TRBJ2-7|-|12
CASSLTGDEQYF
TGTGCCAGTAGTCTAACAGGGGACGAGCAGTACTTC
>TRBV6-6|TRBD1|TRBJ1-2|-|13
CASTGQAIYGYTF
TGTGCCAGCACGGGACAGGCCATCTATGGCTACACCTTC
>TRBV19|TRBD1|TRBJ1-2|-|16
CASSIPRQGADYGYTF
TGTGCCAGTAGTATACCCCGACAGGGGGCGGACTATGGCTACACCTTC
>TRBV5-1|TRBD1|TRBJ2-5|-|13
CASSLGTEETQYF
TGCGCCAGCAGCCTTGGGACAGAAGAGACCCAGTACTTC
>TRBV11-2|-|TRBJ2-7|-|14
CASTQLPGAYEQYF
TGTGCCAGCACCCAACTGCCGGGGGCCTACGAGCAGTACTTC
>TRBV18|-|TRBJ1-1|few|19
CASSPPWGGPPPGTGEAFF
TGTGCCAGCTCACCACCGTGGGGGGGCCCCCCGCCCGGTACGGGTGAAGCTTTCTTT
>TRBV19|-|TRBJ2-5|-|14
CASSIGGADETQYF
TGTGCCAGTAGTATAGGTGGGGCGGATGAGACCCAGTACTTC
>TRBV4-1|-|TRBJ1-5|-|14
CASSQESGNQPQHF
TGCGCCAGCAGCCAAGAGTCGGGCAATCAGCCCCAGCATTTT
>TRBV6-5|TRBD1|TRBJ1-1|-|14
CASSYSYRGPEAFF
TGTGCCAGCAGTTACTCGTACAGGGGGCCTGAAGCTTTCTTT
>TRBV4-3|-|TRBJ2-3|-|14
CASSQDAGTDTQYF
TGCGCCAGCAGCCAAGATGCGGGAACAGATACGCAGTATTTT
>TRBV18|TRBD1|TRBJ2-5|-|13
CASRRDRGETQYF
TGTGCCAGCAGGCGGGACAGGGGAGAGACCCAGTACTTC
>TRBV28|TRBD2|TRBJ2-2|-|16
CASSLSRRGVTGELFF
TGTGCCAGCAGTTTAAGCCGGCGGGGGGTAACCGGGGAGCTGTTTTTT
>TRBV18|TRBD1|TRBJ1-6|few|15
CASSPLGTATEPLHF
TGTGCCAGCTCACCACTCGGGACAGCGACGGAGCCCCTCCACTTT
>TRBV20-1|-|TRBJ2-5|-|12
CSASGIRETQYF
TGCAGTGCTAGTGGTATCAGGGAGACCCAGTACTTC
>TRBV19|-|TRBJ1-1|few|14
CASSIVPGNTEAFF
TGTGCCAGTAGTATAGTCCCGGGAAACACTGAAGCTTTCTTT
>TRBV3-1/TRBV3-2|-|TRBJ1-2|-|14
CASSLATGGYGYTF
TGTGCCAGCAGTTTAGCGACAGGAGGTTATGGCTACACCTTC
>TRBV3-1/TRBV3-2|TRBD1|TRBJ1-6|-|16
CASSQSDRAYNSPLHF
TGTGCCAGCAGCCAATCGGACAGGGCCTATAATTCACCCCTCCACTTT
>TRBV11-3|TRBD1|TRBJ2-1|-|15
CASSAGQGSYNEQFF
TGTGCCAGCAGCGCGGGACAGGGTTCCTACAATGAGCAGTTCTTC
>TRBV25-1|-|TRBJ1-2|-|13
CASSESGDYGYTF
TGTGCCAGCAGTGAGAGCGGTGACTATGGCTACACCTTC
>TRBV6-6|TRBD1|TRBJ2-5|-|16
CASRDPGTGGGETQYF
TGTGCCAGCAGAGATCCCGGGACAGGGGGCGGAGAGACCCAGTACTTC
>TRBV4-1|TRBD1|TRBJ1-5|-|18
CASSQDPIQTGPNQPQHF
TGCGCCAGCAGCCAAGACCCGATTCAGACAGGGCCGAATCAGCCCCAGCATTTT
>TRBV4-2|-|TRBJ1-1|-|14
CASSPLIDSTEAFF
TGTGCCAGCAGCCCCCTAATAGACAGCACTGAAGCTTTCTTT
>TRBV28|TRBD1|TRBJ1-2|-|15
CATREAGGGGYGYTF
TGTGCCACCAGAGAGGCAGGGGGCGGTGGCTATGGCTACACCTTC
>TRBV6-5|TRBD1|TRBJ2-3|-|15
CASSYSGTGGGTQYF
TGTGCCAGCAGTTACTCCGGGACAGGGGGGGGTACGCAGTATTTT
>TRBV5-5|TRBD2|TRBJ2-7|-|16
CASSLGAGDLSYEQYF
TGTGCCAGCAGCTTGGGGGCGGGGGACCTCTCCTACGAGCAGTACTTC
>TRBV4-1|-|TRBJ2-7|-|15
CASSQGPGLTYEQYF
TGCGCCAGCAGCCAGGGGCCAGGATTAACTTACGAGCAGTACTTC
>TRBV2|TRBD2|TRBJ2-5|-|17
CASSEQASGQRWETQYF
TGTGCCAGCAGTGAACAGGCTAGCGGCCAGCGGTGGGAGACCCAGTACTTC
>TRBV9|TRBD2|TRBJ2-3|-|17
CASSVGAGRGSTDTQYF
TGTGCCAGCAGCGTAGGGGCGGGGCGGGGGAGCACAGATACGCAGTATTTT
>TRBV7-2|TRBD2|TRBJ2-5|-|17
CASSSSAGLAGQETQYF
TGTGCCAGCAGCTCCTCCGCGGGACTAGCGGGGCAAGAGACCCAGTACTTC
>TRBV3-1/TRBV3-2|-|TRBJ1-1|once|14
CASSLGQMNTEAFF
TGTGCCAGCAGCTTAGGACAGATGAACACTGAAGCTTTCTTT